The clone carrying this T cell receptor (beta chain) has at least ten counts. What it binds is not known. The source of the sample is a study of T-cell reconstitution after alpha-beta-depleted transplantation in children. Preparation of the TCRbeta library involved a method that used unique molecular identifiers. TCRdb redid the calling of the PCR reads with MiXCR, one entry per CDR3 protein. The table includes fewer than 250,000 distinct CDR3 sequences, 8.2% detected once. The V gene end was trimmed by 1 base and the J gene end by 5 bases; junction bases not matched to a gene: 9. The CDR3 is 16 residues long. In germline, CDR1 is SQVTM, CDR2 ANQGSEA. Study-wide findings and caveats: About two months after transplant, alpha-beta T cells reportedly came from several hundred expanded graft clones. From surviving recipient T cells and thymic progenitors came the high day-60 TCRbeta diversity observed in some patients. Hyperexpanded clones declined; after one year, newly produced T cells mostly supplied diversity.

The chain has TRBV29-1 and TRBJ2-2, with 8 bases that match TRBD1. The source material was PBMCs, mostly from graft donor cells, sampled 180 days after TCRalphabeta/CD19-depleted stem cell transplant. This TCR derives from a male patient younger than 18 who had a stem cell transplant for acute lymphoblastic leukemia, so the T cells may come from the graft donor. In nucleotides, the CDR3 is TGCAGCGTTGAAGGGATTCAGGGGGCGAGGACCGGGGAGCTGTTTTTT. Translated: CSVEGIQGARTGELFF.